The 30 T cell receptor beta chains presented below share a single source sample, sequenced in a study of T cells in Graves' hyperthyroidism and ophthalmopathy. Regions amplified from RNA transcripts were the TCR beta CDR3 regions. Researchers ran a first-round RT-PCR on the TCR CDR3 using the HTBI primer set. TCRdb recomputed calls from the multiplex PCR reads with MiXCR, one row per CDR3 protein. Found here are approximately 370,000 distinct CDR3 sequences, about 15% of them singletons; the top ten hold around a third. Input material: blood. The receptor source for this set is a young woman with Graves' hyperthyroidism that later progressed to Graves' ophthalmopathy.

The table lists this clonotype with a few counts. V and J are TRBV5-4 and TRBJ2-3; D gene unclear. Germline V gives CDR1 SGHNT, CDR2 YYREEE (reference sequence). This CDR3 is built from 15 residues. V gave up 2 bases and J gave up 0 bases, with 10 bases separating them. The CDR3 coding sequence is TGTGCCAGCAGCTTTGGTTGGGGTAGCACAGATACGCAGTATTTT. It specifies CASSFGWGSTDTQYF.

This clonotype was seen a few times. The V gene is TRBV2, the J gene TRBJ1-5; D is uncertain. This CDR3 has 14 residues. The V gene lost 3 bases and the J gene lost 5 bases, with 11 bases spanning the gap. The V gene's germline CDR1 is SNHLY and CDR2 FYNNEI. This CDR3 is CASSERSGDQPQHF. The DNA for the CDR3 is TGTGCCAGCAGTGAGCGTTCCGGGGATCAGCCCCAGCATTTT.

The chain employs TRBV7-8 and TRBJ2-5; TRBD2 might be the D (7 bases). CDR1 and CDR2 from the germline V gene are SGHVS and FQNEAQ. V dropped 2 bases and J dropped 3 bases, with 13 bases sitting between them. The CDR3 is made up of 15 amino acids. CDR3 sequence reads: CASSLMGGLKETQYF. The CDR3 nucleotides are TGTGCCAGCAGCTTAATGGGGGGGCTTAAAGAGACCCAGTACTTC.

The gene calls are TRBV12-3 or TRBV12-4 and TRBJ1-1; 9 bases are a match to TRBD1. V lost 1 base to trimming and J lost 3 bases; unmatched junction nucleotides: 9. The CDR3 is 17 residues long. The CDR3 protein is CASSLGTGAEGDTEAFF. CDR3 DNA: TGTGCCAGCAGTTTAGGGACAGGGGCGGAGGGGGACACTGAAGCTTTCTTT.

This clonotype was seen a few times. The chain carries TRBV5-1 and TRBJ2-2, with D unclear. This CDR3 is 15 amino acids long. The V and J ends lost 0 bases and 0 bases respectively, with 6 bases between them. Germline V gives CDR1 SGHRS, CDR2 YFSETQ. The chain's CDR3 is CASSLGIANTGELFF. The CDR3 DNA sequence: TGCGCCAGCAGCTTGGGGATAGCGAACACCGGGGAGCTGTTTTTT. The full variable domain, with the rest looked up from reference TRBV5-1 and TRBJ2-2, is KAGVTQTPRYLIKTRGQQVTLSCSPISGHRSVSWYQQTPGQGLQFLFEYFSETQRNKGNFPGRFSGRQFSNSRSEMNVSTLELGDSALYLCASSLGIANTGELFFGEGSRLTVL.

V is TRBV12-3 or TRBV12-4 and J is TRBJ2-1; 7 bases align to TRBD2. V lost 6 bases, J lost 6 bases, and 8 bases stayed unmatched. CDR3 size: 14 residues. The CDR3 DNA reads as TGTGCCAGCAGCATGGGAGGGCAGGTCAATGAGCAGTTCTTC. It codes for CASSMGGQVNEQFF.

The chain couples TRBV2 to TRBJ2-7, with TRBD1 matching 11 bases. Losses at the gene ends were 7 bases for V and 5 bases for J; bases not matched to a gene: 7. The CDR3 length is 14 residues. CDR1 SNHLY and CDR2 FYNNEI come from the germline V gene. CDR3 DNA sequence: TGTGCCAGCATTGGGACAGGGGGTTTCGACGAGCAGTACTTC. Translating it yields CASIGTGGFDEQYF.

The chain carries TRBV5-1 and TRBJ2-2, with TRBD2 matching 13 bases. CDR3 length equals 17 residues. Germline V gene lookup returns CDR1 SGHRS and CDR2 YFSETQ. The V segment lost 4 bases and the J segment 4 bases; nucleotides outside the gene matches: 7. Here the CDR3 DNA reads TGCGCCAGCAGCCAGGGACTAGCGGGACGCGGCACCGGGGAGCTGTTTTTT. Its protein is CASSQGLAGRGTGELFF. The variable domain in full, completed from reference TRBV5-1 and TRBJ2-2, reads KAGVTQTPRYLIKTRGQQVTLSCSPISGHRSVSWYQQTPGQGLQFLFEYFSETQRNKGNFPGRFSGRQFSNSRSEMNVSTLELGDSALYLCASSQGLAGRGTGELFFGEGSRLTVL.

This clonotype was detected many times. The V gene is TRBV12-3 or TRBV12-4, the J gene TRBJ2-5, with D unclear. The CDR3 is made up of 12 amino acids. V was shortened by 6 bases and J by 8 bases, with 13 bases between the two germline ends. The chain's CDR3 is CASSPMDLTQYF. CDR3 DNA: TGTGCCAGCAGCCCGATGGACCTAACCCAGTACTTC.

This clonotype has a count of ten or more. The CDR3 protein is CASSLSTQGAFNSPLHF. In DNA, the CDR3 is TGTGCCAGCAGTTTATCTACCCAGGGGGCTTTTAATTCACCCCTCCACTTT. The chain is built from TRBV12-3 or TRBV12-4 and TRBJ1-6; 8 nucleotides match TRBD1. V dropped 2 bases and J dropped 6; count of bases not matched to a gene: 9. The CDR3 length is 17 residues.

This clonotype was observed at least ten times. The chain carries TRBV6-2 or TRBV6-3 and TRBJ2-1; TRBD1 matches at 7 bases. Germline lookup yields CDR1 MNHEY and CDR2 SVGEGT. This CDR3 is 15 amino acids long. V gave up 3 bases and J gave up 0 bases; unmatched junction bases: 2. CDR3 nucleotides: TGTGCCAGCAGTTATTGGGACAGCTCCTACAATGAGCAGTTCTTC. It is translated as CASSYWDSSYNEQFF.

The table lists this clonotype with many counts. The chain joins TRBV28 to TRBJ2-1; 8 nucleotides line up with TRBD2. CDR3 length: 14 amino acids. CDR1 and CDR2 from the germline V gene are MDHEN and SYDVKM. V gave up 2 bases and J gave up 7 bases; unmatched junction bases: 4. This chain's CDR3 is CASSLGGRYNEQFF. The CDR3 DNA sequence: TGTGCCAGCAGTTTAGGCGGGAGGTATAATGAGCAGTTCTTC.

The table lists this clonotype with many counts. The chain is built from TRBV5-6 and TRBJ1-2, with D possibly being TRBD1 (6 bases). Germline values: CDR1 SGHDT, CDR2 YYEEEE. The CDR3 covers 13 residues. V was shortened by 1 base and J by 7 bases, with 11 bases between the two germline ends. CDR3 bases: TGTGCCAGCAGCTTGCCAGGGGCAGGTGGCTACACCTTC. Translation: CASSLPGAGGYTF.

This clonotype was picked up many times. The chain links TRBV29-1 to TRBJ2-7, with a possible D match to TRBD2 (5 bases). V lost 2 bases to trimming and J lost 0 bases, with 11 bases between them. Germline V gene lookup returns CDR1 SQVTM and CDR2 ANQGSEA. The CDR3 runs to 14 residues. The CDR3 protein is CSVELDSFSYEQYF. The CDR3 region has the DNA TGCAGCGTTGAACTGGACTCCTTCTCCTACGAGCAGTACTTC.

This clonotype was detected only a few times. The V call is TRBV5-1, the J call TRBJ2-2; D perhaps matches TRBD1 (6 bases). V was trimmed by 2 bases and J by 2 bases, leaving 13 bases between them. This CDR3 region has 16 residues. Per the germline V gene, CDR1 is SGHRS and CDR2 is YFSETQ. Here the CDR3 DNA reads TGCGCCAGCAGCTTTCAGGGGTTTCCTAACACCGGGGAGCTGTTTTTT. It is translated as CASSFQGFPNTGELFF.

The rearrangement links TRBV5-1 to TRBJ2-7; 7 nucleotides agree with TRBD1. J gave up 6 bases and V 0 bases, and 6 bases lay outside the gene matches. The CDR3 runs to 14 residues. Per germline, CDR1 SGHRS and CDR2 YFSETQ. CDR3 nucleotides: TGCGCCAGCAGCTTGGCCGGGACAGCGGCCGAGCAGTACTTC. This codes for CASSLAGTAAEQYF.

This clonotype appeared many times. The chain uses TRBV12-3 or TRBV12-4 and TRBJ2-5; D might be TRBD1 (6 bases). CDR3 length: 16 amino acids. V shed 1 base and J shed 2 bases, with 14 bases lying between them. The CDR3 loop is CASSLVGRGPQETQYF. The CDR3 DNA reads TGTGCCAGCAGTTTAGTGGGCAGGGGACCGCAAGAGACCCAGTACTTC.

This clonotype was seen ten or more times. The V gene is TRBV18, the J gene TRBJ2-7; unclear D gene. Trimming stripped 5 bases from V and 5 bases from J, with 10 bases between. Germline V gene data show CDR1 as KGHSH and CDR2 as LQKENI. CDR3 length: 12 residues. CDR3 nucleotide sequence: TGTGCCAGCTCATCAGATAGGGACGAGCAGTACTTC. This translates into CASSSDRDEQYF.

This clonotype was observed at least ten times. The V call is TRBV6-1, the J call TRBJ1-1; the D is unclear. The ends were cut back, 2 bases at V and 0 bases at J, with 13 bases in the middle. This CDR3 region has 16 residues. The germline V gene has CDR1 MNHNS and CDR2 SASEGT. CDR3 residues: CASSESLLDLNTEAFF. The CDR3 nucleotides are TGTGCCAGCAGTGAATCCCTCTTAGATTTGAACACTGAAGCTTTCTTT.

This CDR3 reads CSARDAVSRGEETQYF. CDR3 DNA sequence: TGCAGTGCTAGAGATGCCGTATCGCGGGGAGAGGAGACCCAGTACTTC. The rearrangement uses TRBV20-1 and TRBJ2-5, with a tentative D call TRBD2 (6 bases). The CDR3 is 16 residues long. Germline V gene lookup returns CDR1 DFQATT and CDR2 SNEGSKA (reference sequence). Trimming removed 0 bases at V and 5 bases at J, with 19 bases between.

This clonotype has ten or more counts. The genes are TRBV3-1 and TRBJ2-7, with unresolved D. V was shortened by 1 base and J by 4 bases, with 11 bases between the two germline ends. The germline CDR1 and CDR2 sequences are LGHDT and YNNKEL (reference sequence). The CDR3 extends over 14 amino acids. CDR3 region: CASSQGGIGYEQYF. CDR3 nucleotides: TGTGCCAGCAGCCAAGGGGGAATTGGGTACGAGCAGTACTTC.

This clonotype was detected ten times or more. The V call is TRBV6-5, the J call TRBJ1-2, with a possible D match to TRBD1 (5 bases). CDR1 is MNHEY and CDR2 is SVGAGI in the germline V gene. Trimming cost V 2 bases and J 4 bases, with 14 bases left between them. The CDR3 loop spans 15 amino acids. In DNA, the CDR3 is TGTGCCAGCAGTTACGGGGGAAGCGTCGTCTATGGCTACACCTTC. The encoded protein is CASSYGGSVVYGYTF.

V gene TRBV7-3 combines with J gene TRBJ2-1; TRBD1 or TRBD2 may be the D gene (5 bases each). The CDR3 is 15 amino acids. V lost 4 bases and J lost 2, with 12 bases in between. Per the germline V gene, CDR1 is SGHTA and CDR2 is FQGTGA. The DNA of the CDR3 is TGTGCCAGCAGCTCTGACGGGACGGCCTACAATGAGCAGTTCTTC. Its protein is CASSSDGTAYNEQFF.

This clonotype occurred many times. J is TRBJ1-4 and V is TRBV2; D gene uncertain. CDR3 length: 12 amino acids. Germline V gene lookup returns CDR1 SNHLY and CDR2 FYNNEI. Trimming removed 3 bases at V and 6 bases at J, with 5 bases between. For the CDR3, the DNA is TGTGCCAGCAGTGACGTCGATGAAAAACTGTTTTTT. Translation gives CASSDVDEKLFF.

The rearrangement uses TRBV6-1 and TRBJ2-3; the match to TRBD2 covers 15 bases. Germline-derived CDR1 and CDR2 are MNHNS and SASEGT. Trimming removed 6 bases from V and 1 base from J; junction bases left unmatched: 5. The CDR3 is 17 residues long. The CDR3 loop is CASSLGLAGGGTDTQYF. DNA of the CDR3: TGTGCCAGCAGCCTGGGACTAGCGGGAGGAGGCACAGATACGCAGTATTTT.

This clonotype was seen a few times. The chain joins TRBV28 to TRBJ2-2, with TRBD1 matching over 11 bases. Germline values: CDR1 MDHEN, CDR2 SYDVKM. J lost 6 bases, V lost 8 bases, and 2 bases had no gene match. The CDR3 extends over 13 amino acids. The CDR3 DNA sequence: TGTGCCAGCGGGACAGGGGGGGCCGGGGAGCTGTTTTTT. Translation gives CASGTGGAGELFF.

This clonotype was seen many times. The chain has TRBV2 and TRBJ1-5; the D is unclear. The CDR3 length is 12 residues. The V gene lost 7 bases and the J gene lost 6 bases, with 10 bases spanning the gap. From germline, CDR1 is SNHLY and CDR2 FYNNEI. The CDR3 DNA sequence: TGTGCCAGCAAGGGTTGGGGTCAGCCCCAGCATTTT. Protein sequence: CASKGWGQPQHF.

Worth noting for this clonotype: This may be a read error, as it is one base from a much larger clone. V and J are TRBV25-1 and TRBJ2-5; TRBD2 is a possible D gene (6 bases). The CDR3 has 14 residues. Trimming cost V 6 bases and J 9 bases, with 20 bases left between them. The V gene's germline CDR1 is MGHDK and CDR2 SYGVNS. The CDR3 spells CASRDGGEWEAQYF. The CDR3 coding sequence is TGTGCCAGCAGGGACGGCGGCGAGTGGGAGGCCCAGTACTTC.

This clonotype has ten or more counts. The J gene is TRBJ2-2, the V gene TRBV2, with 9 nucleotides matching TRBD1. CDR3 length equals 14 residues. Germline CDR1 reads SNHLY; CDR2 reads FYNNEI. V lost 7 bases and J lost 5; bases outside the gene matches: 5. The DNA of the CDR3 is TGTGCCAGCACGCCGGACAGGGGTACCGGGGAGCTGTTTTTT. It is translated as CASTPDRGTGELFF.

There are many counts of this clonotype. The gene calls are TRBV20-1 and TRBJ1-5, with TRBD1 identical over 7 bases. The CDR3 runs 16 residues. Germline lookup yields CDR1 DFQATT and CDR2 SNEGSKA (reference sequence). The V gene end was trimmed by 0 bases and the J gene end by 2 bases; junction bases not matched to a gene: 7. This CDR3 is CSARDFTGVGNQPQHF. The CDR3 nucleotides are TGCAGTGCTAGAGATTTTACAGGGGTGGGCAATCAGCCCCAGCATTTT.